The 32 T cell receptor beta chains below all came from one sample that was sequenced in a study of shared clonotypes between healthy human individuals. Assay used: immunoSEQ multiplex PCR; TCRdb lists only in-frame clones, some missing. This table holds hundreds of thousands of clones, about 74% found once. Sequences were obtained from memory CD4+ T cells sorted from blood. The sample's subset: CD45RA-negative fraction. The origin of the receptors is a woman aged 25 to 39 in good health.

The genes are TRBV30 and TRBJ2-5; D is possibly TRBD1 (5 bases). The CDR3 covers 12 residues. Germline assignment: CDR1 GTSNPN and CDR2 SVGIG (reference sequence). V was cut by 0 bases and J by 9 bases, with 11 bases left in between. The CDR3 protein is CAWSVQAGAQYF. The DNA of the CDR3 is TGTGCCTGGAGTGTACAGGCTGGGGCCCAGTACTTC.

This chain connects TRBV7-3 to TRBJ2-3; either TRBD1 or TRBD2 may fit D (5 bases each). V lost 2 bases to trimming and J lost 2 bases, with 8 bases between them. Germline V gene sequence: CDR1 SGHTA, CDR2 FQGTGA. The CDR3 runs 14 residues. The CDR3 is CASSLGTFTDTQYF. DNA of the CDR3: TGTGCCAGCAGCTTAGGGACGTTCACAGATACGCAGTATTTT.

This clone was found a few times. Within the sample, other DNA sequences also encode this same CDR3. V is TRBV19 and J is TRBJ1-1; D gene ambiguous. CDR1 LNHDA and CDR2 SQIVND come from the germline V gene (reference sequence). This CDR3 has 13 residues. Trimming took 3 bases from V and 1 from J, leaving 6 bases between them. CDR3 region: CASSINGNTEAFF. Here the CDR3 DNA reads TGTGCCAGTAGTATTAACGGGAACACTGAAGCTTTCTTT.

In this sample, this clone turned up a few times. This same CDR3 is encoded by further DNA sequences in the sample. The J gene is TRBJ2-5, the V gene TRBV19; TRBD2 agrees at 7 bases. Germline V CDR1 and CDR2: LNHDA, SQIVND (reference sequence). This CDR3 is built from 13 residues. Trimming at V came to 8 bases and at J to 1 base, leaving 4 bases not matched to a gene. Here the CDR3 reads CASSGGFQETQYF. The CDR3 bases are TGTGCCAGTTCGGGGGGTTTCCAAGAGACCCAGTACTTC.

This clone was seen a handful of times. The genes are TRBV5-8 and TRBJ1-5; 7 bases line up with TRBD1. Germline-derived CDR1 and CDR2 are SGHTS and YDEGEE. J gave up 5 bases and V 4 bases, and 9 bases lay outside the gene matches. CDR3 length equals 15 residues. The chain's CDR3 is CASSSRGTEYQPQHF. CDR3 in DNA: TGTGCCAGCAGCAGCCGGGGGACAGAGTATCAGCCCCAGCATTTT.

In the case of this clone: This CDR3 is also generated by other DNA sequences in the sample. The chain joins TRBV11-2 to TRBJ1-1; possible D gene TRBD1, 5 bases. V lost 5 bases, J lost 1 base, and 8 bases lay in between. The CDR3 contains 13 residues. CDR1 and CDR2 from the germline V gene are SGHAT and FQNNGV. The DNA for the CDR3 is TGTGCCAGCAGCACCCAGGGGAACACTGAAGCTTTCTTT. Its translation: CASSTQGNTEAFF.

V and J are TRBV4-1 and TRBJ2-7; possibly TRBD2 for D (6 bases). Looked up from germline, CDR1 is MGHRA and CDR2 is YSYEKL. The CDR3 sequence is 16 residues long. With 4 bases removed from V and 7 bases from J, the gap between germline ends came to 23 bases. This chain's CDR3 is CASSPPRTRGNPEQYF. The CDR3 DNA is TGCGCCAGCAGCCCCCCCCGGACCCGGGGGAATCCGGAGCAGTACTTC.

The chain recombines TRBV18 with TRBJ1-5; TRBD1 matches 7 bases. J gave up 3 bases and V 1 base, and 3 bases lay outside the gene matches. The CDR3 has 15 amino acids. Germline CDR1 reads KGHSH; CDR2 reads LQKENI. The CDR3: CASSPQGAVNQPQHF. CDR3 DNA: TGTGCCAGCTCACCACAGGGGGCGGTCAATCAGCCCCAGCATTTT.

The chain recombines TRBV21-1 with TRBJ1-3. TRBV21-1 is classified as a pseudogene. This CDR3 contains 16 residues. Written as DNA, the CDR3 is TGTGCCAGCAGCAAAGTCGAGGCCCCAAGAAGAAACACCATATATTTT. Translation gives CASSKVEAPRRNTIYF.

The CDR3 loop is CASSQGSGETQYF. DNA for the CDR3: TGTGCCAGCAGTCAGGGGAGCGGGGAGACCCAGTACTTC. V and J are TRBV5-4 and TRBJ2-5; either TRBD1 or TRBD2 may fit D (6 bases each). CDR3 size: 13 residues. V was pared by 5 bases and J by 5 bases, with 13 bases between. In germline, CDR1 is SGHNT, CDR2 YYREEE (reference sequence). The full variable domain, its missing parts supplied by reference TRBV5-4 and TRBJ2-5, is ETGVTQSPTHLIKTRGQQVTLRCSSQSGHNTVSWYQQALGQGPQFIFQYYREEENGRGNFPPRFSGLQFPNYSSELNVNALELDDSALYLCASSQGSGETQYFGPGTRLLVL.

The gene calls are TRBV19 and TRBJ2-2; 8 nucleotides align to TRBD2. The trim removed 11 bases at V and 6 bases at J, leaving 14 bases unmatched. Germline V gene data show CDR1 as LNHDA and CDR2 as SQIVND (reference sequence). There are 15 residues in the CDR3. CDR3 sequence: CALRGGEGQSGELFF. The CDR3 DNA sequence: TGTGCCCTTCGGGGGGGCGAGGGGCAGTCCGGGGAGCTGTTTTTT.

This clone was seen at least ten times. Other nucleotide sequences in the sample specify the same CDR3. This chain connects TRBV2 to TRBJ2-5; TRBD2 might be the D (5 bases). Looked up from germline, CDR1 is SNHLY and CDR2 is FYNNEI. The CDR3 has 12 amino acids. The V end was cut by 2 bases, the J end by 5 bases, with 6 bases between. The CDR3 is CASSERRETQYF. Written as DNA, the CDR3 is TGTGCCAGCAGTGAAAGGAGGGAGACCCAGTACTTC.

The chain uses TRBV28 and TRBJ2-2; D possibly uses TRBD1 or TRBD2 (6 bases each). CDR1 MDHEN and CDR2 SYDVKM come from the germline V gene. The V and J ends lost 8 bases and 0 bases respectively, with 16 bases between them. The CDR3 has 16 amino acids. As DNA, the CDR3 is TGTGCCAGCGCCATCGGGGGCAGATCGAACACCGGGGAGCTGTTTTTT. Protein product: CASAIGGRSNTGELFF.

In this sample, this clone turned up a few times. Other nucleotide sequences in the sample specify the same CDR3. This rearrangement joins TRBV4-1 to TRBJ1-3, with TRBD1 matching 7 bases. The CDR3 length is 16 residues. In germline, CDR1 is MGHRA, CDR2 YSYEKL. V lost 1 base, J lost 0 bases, and 3 bases stayed unmatched. CDR3 loop: CASSQGGTASGNTIYF. The CDR3 coding sequence is TGCGCCAGCAGCCAAGGTGGGACAGCCTCTGGAAACACCATATATTTT.

This clone was counted a single time. This rearrangement joins TRBV29-1 to TRBJ2-3, with D perhaps TRBD1 or TRBD2 (5 bases each). Germline V gene data show CDR1 as SQVTM and CDR2 as ANQGSEA. The CDR3 covers 13 residues. V shed 6 bases and J shed 4 bases, with 14 bases lying between them. The CDR3 sequence is CSVQLSGPDTQYF. For the CDR3, the DNA is TGCAGCGTCCAACTGTCGGGGCCAGATACGCAGTATTTT.

This clone showed up many times. The chain couples TRBV7-8 to TRBJ1-2, with D perhaps TRBD1 (6 bases). The CDR3 consists of 13 residues. The ends were cut back, 8 bases at V and 3 bases at J, with 13 bases in the middle. CDR1 and CDR2 from the germline V gene are SGHVS and FQNEAQ. CDR3 region: CASRQGRDYGYTF. CDR3 coding DNA: TGTGCCAGCCGGCAGGGGAGAGACTATGGCTACACCTTC.

This chain uses TRBV7-9 with TRBJ2-1; 8 bases are shared with TRBD2. J was trimmed by 5 bases and V by 5 bases; bases with no gene match: 11. There are 16 residues in the CDR3. Germline lookup yields CDR1 SEHNR and CDR2 FQNEAQ (reference sequence). CDR3: CASSPRGTRSHNEQFF. The CDR3 DNA reads TGTGCCAGCAGCCCTAGGGGGACTAGAAGCCACAATGAGCAGTTCTTC. Complete variable domain (other parts from reference TRBV7-9 and TRBJ2-1): DTGVSQNPRHKITKRGQNVTFRCDPISEHNRLYWYRQTLGQGPEFLTYFQNEAQLEKSRLLSDRFSAERPKGSFSTLEIQRTEQGDSAMYLCASSPRGTRSHNEQFFGPGTRLTVL.

V is TRBV29-1 and J is TRBJ2-7, with 12 bases identical to TRBD2. The CDR3 spans 13 residues. Germline V gene lookup returns CDR1 SQVTM and CDR2 ANQGSEA. Trimming cost V 6 bases and J 5 bases; bases outside gene matches: 5. In nucleotides, the CDR3 is TGCAGCGTAAGACTAGCGGGAGTGGACGAGCAGTACTTC. Protein sequence: CSVRLAGVDEQYF.

The chain has TRBV6-5 and TRBJ1-1, with D maybe TRBD1 (5 bases). CDR1 is MNHEY and CDR2 is SVGAGI in the germline V gene. Deletions cut 6 bases from V and 6 bases from J, with 17 bases between. The CDR3 is 14 amino acids. The CDR3 DNA reads TGTGCCAGCAGCCCCCGGCGACAGCTCTCTGAAGCTTTCTTT. Translation gives CASSPRRQLSEAFF.

A single count supports this clone. This chain connects TRBV2 to TRBJ1-2, with D unclear. The V gene's germline CDR1 is SNHLY and CDR2 FYNNEI. V was shortened by 0 bases and J by 0 bases, with 5 bases between the two germline ends. CDR3 size: 14 residues. The CDR3 sequence is CASSEAMANYGYTF. The CDR3 nucleotides are TGTGCCAGCAGTGAAGCCATGGCTAACTATGGCTACACCTTC. Full variable domain (missing parts from reference TRBV2 and TRBJ1-2): EPEVTQTPSHQVTQMGQEVILRCVPISNHLYFYWYRQILGQKVEFLVSFYNNEISEKSEIFDDQFSVERPDGSNFTLKIRSTKLEDSAMYFCASSEAMANYGYTFGSGTRLTVV.

This chain links TRBV5-1 with TRBJ2-1, with D possibly being TRBD2 (5 bases). This CDR3 has 15 residues. Germline-derived CDR1 and CDR2 are SGHRS and YFSETQ. The V end lost 2 bases, the J end lost 5 bases, and 14 bases lay between the germline ends. CDR3 loop: CASSFEGSPNNEQFF. CDR3 bases: TGCGCCAGCAGCTTCGAGGGATCCCCGAACAATGAGCAGTTCTTC.

This chain uses TRBV6-4 with TRBJ1-1, with 7 bases that match TRBD1. CDR1 is MRHNA, CDR2 SNTAGT, per germline. J gave up 7 bases and V 2 bases, and 7 bases lay outside the gene matches. This CDR3 has 14 amino acids. The CDR3 spells CASSDPLRTGEAFF. In nucleotides, the CDR3 is TGTGCCAGCAGTGACCCCCTTCGGACAGGTGAAGCTTTCTTT.

The chain carries TRBV28 and TRBJ2-7; D possibly corresponds to TRBD2 (7 bases). Trimming pared 4 bases from V and 7 bases from J, leaving 26 bases between. The CDR3 extends over 17 amino acids. CDR1 is MDHEN, CDR2 SYDVKM, per germline. The CDR3 DNA follows: TGTGCCAGCAGTTGGGAAACAGGGAGGGCAAGGAAAAGGGAGCAGTACTTC. It specifies CASSWETGRARKREQYF.

The chain is built from TRBV4-1 and TRBJ1-1; D is possibly TRBD1 (6 bases). The germline V gene encodes CDR1 MGHRA and CDR2 YSYEKL. The CDR3 has 12 amino acids. Trimming took 1 base from V and 9 from J, leaving 9 bases between them. Here the CDR3 DNA reads TGCGCCAGCAGCCAAGCGGGGGCCCAAGCTTTCTTT. Residues: CASSQAGAQAFF.

This clone was detected only a few times. CDR3 nucleotide sequence: TGTGCCAGTAGTATTTGGGAGGGACAGCCCCAGCATTTT. The encoded protein is CASSIWEGQPQHF. The gene calls are TRBV19 and TRBJ1-5; D unclear. Looked up from germline, CDR1 is LNHDA and CDR2 is SQIVND (reference sequence). The ends were cut back, 3 bases at V and 7 bases at J, with 10 bases in the middle. The CDR3 sequence is 13 residues long.

The rearrangement joins TRBV2 to TRBJ2-5, with TRBD2 matching 7 bases. With V trimmed by 0 bases and J by 5 bases, 9 bases remained unmatched. The V gene's germline CDR1 is SNHLY and CDR2 FYNNEI. There are 16 residues in the CDR3. The CDR3 reads CASSEAHTSDGETQYF. CDR3 in DNA: TGTGCCAGCAGTGAAGCACATACTAGCGATGGGGAGACCCAGTACTTC. The whole variable domain, remainder taken from reference TRBV2 and TRBJ2-5, is EPEVTQTPSHQVTQMGQEVILRCVPISNHLYFYWYRQILGQKVEFLVSFYNNEISEKSEIFDDQFSVERPDGSNFTLKIRSTKLEDSAMYFCASSEAHTSDGETQYFGPGTRLLVL.

The chain joins TRBV28 to TRBJ2-1; D may correspond to TRBD1 or TRBD2 (5 bases each). The V and J ends lost 7 bases and 8 bases respectively, with 24 bases between them. Germline V gives CDR1 MDHEN, CDR2 SYDVKM. The CDR3 is made up of 16 amino acids. The CDR3 region has the DNA TGTGCCAGCATTCCGGACTTGGGGCAAGGGGCATATGAGCAGTTCTTC. Its protein is CASIPDLGQGAYEQFF.

The rearrangement joins TRBV27 to TRBJ1-2; TRBD1 is a possible D gene (6 bases). The germline V gene has CDR1 MNHEY and CDR2 SMNVEV (reference sequence). The V gene lost 10 bases and the J gene lost 2 bases, with 17 bases spanning the gap. This CDR3 has 14 amino acids. This CDR3 reads CATLPQGANYGYTF. For the CDR3, the DNA is TGTGCCACCTTACCACAGGGCGCAAACTATGGCTACACCTTC.

The chain has TRBV12-2 and TRBJ2-6; TRBD2, as called in the table, went unchecked against the DNA. TRBV12-2 is annotated as a pseudogene. The CDR3 sequence is 18 residues long. The chain's CDR3 is CASRLGVNEGSGANVLTF. CDR3 in DNA: TGTGCAAGTCGCTTAGGAGTCAACGAGGGATCTGGGGCCAACGTCCTGACTTTC.

V is TRBV6-1 and J is TRBJ2-1; 9 bases line up with TRBD2. The trim removed 4 bases at V and 4 bases at J, leaving 5 bases unmatched. The germline V gene has CDR1 MNHNS and CDR2 SASEGT. The CDR3 has 15 amino acids. The CDR3 loop reads CASSVLLAGYNEQFF. The CDR3 DNA reads TGTGCCAGCAGTGTTCTACTAGCGGGTTACAATGAGCAGTTCTTC.

The V call is TRBV7-6, the J call TRBJ2-7; D might be TRBD1 (6 bases). V lost 1 base to trimming and J lost 8 bases, with 18 bases between them. CDR1 is SGHVS and CDR2 is FNYEAQ in the germline V gene. The CDR3 has 15 amino acids. The CDR3 sequence: CASSLDTGHLSKQYF. CDR3 sequence (DNA): TGTGCCAGCAGCTTAGACACGGGACACCTTTCTAAGCAGTACTTC.

This clone was seen more than once but under ten times. Different DNA sequences within this sample yield the same CDR3. The V and J genes are TRBV6-1 and TRBJ2-6; no clear D gene. Germline CDR1 is MNHNS and CDR2 is SASEGT. The germline V and J ends were trimmed by 6 bases and 1 base, with 10 bases remaining between them. The CDR3 is 15 residues long. CDR3: CASSEDPSGANVLTF. The CDR3 DNA is TGTGCCAGCAGCGAGGACCCATCTGGGGCCAACGTCCTGACTTTC.